The rows below give T cell receptor beta chains drawn from one sample of a study of T cell responses to AZD1222 COVID-19 vaccine. Using immunoSEQ multiplex PCR, the repertoire was profiled, and TCRdb retains in-frame clones only, with some absent. Of 150,000 to 200,000 clones listed, about 87% were seen once; the top ten hold roughly 6.5%. The sequenced sample was peripheral blood, obtained on day 0 of AZD1222 vaccination. These TCRs come from an adult in good health. Each CDR3 is given with its conserved first and last residue. D genes are given only for firm matches. Clone size is not always given. Where it is, it says once, few, many or a class for expanded clones.

TRBD2	-	TRBV19	TRBJ2-1	CASSIEGTSGAPSSYNEQFF	TGTGCCAGTAGTATCGAAGGGACTAGCGGGGCCCCGAGCTCCTACAATGAGCAGTTCTTC
-	-	TRBV7-9	TRBJ2-3	CASSSTARDTDTQYF	TGTGCCAGCAGCTCGACGGCGAGGGACACAGATACGCAGTATTTT
-	-	TRBV5-1	TRBJ2-1	CASSLAFNEQFF	TGCGCCAGCAGCTTGGCCTTCAATGAGCAGTTCTTC
TRBD2	-	TRBV2	TRBJ2-1	CASAGGRDEQFF	TGTGCCAGCGCGGGAGGTCGGGATGAGCAGTTCTTC
TRBD2	-	TRBV6-1	TRBJ2-3	CASSEAASGSRNTQYF	TGTGCCAGCAGTGAAGCGGCTAGCGGGAGTAGGAATACGCAGTATTTT
TRBD2	-	TRBV5-1	TRBJ2-5	CASSWGTSGGQETQYF	TGCGCCAGCAGCTGGGGGACTAGCGGGGGGCAAGAGACCCAGTACTTC
-	few	TRBV27	TRBJ1-1	CASSLWENTEAFF	TGTGCCAGCAGTTTATGGGAGAACACTGAAGCTTTCTTT
TRBD1	-	TRBV18	TRBJ1-3	CASSPRQGGDAGNTIYF	TGTGCCAGCTCACCCAGACAGGGGGGTGACGCTGGAAACACCATATATTTT
TRBD2	-	TRBV7-3	TRBJ2-6	CASSPRGGAGANVLTF	TGTGCCAGCAGCCCTCGGGGGGGCGCTGGGGCCAACGTCCTGACTTTC
TRBD1	-	TRBV15	TRBJ2-7	CATSRGNRGLDSSTYEQYF	TGTGCCACCAGCAGAGGGAACAGGGGCCTTGATAGTAGTACCTACGAGCAGTACTTC
-	few	TRBV28	TRBJ1-2	CASSPPLGTVHYGYTF	TGTGCCAGCAGCCCACCACTCGGGACGGTCCACTATGGCTACACCTTC
-	-	TRBV28	TRBJ1-5	CASRGLGYQPQHF	TGTGCCAGCCGCGGTTTGGGGTATCAGCCCCAGCATTTT